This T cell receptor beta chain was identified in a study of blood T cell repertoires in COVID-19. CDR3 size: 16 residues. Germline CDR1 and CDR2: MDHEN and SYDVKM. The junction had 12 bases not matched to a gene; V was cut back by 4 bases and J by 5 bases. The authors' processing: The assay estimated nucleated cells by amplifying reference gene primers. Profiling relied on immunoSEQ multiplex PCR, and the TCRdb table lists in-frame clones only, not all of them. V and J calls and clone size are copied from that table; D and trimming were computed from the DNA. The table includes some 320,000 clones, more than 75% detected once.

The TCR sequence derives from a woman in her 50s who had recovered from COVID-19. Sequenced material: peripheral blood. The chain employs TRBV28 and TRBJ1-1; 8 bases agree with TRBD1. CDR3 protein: CASSSASGQVRTEAFF. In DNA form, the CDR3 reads TGTGCCAGCAGTTCGGCTTCGGGACAGGTGAGGACTGAAGCTTTCTTT.